This T cell receptor beta chain was identified in a study of cytomegalovirus exposure and HLA in healthy donors. Study details: A prior analysis found 100 million to 140 million unique TCR beta sequences from 150 million to 200 million T cells.

This clone was counted between two and nine times. Its antigen is unknown. Donors were ostensibly healthy at sampling, although undocumented immune exposures were probable. Trimming removed 5 bases from V and 6 bases from J; junction bases left unmatched: 8. CDR3 length equals 15 residues. Germline V gene lookup returns CDR1 MNHEY and CDR2 SVGAGI. Study observations and caveats: In vitro assays verified that a few CMV-associated chains recognized CMV antigens specifically.

A multiplex PCR was run with 60 Vbeta primers and 13 Jbeta primers. Some clones are missing from TCRdb's copy, which holds only in-frame ones; the method was immunoSEQ multiplex PCR. This table has about 110,000 clones, more than 65% appearing once. The sequence was collected from a boy younger than 18 in good health and CMV-seronegative. Sequenced material: PBMCs. J is TRBJ1-1 and V is TRBV6-5, with 11 nucleotides matching TRBD1. CDR3 sequence reads: CASSGQDRGPSEAFF. CDR3 sequence (DNA): TGTGCCAGCAGTGGCCAGGACAGGGGGCCCTCTGAAGCTTTCTTT.